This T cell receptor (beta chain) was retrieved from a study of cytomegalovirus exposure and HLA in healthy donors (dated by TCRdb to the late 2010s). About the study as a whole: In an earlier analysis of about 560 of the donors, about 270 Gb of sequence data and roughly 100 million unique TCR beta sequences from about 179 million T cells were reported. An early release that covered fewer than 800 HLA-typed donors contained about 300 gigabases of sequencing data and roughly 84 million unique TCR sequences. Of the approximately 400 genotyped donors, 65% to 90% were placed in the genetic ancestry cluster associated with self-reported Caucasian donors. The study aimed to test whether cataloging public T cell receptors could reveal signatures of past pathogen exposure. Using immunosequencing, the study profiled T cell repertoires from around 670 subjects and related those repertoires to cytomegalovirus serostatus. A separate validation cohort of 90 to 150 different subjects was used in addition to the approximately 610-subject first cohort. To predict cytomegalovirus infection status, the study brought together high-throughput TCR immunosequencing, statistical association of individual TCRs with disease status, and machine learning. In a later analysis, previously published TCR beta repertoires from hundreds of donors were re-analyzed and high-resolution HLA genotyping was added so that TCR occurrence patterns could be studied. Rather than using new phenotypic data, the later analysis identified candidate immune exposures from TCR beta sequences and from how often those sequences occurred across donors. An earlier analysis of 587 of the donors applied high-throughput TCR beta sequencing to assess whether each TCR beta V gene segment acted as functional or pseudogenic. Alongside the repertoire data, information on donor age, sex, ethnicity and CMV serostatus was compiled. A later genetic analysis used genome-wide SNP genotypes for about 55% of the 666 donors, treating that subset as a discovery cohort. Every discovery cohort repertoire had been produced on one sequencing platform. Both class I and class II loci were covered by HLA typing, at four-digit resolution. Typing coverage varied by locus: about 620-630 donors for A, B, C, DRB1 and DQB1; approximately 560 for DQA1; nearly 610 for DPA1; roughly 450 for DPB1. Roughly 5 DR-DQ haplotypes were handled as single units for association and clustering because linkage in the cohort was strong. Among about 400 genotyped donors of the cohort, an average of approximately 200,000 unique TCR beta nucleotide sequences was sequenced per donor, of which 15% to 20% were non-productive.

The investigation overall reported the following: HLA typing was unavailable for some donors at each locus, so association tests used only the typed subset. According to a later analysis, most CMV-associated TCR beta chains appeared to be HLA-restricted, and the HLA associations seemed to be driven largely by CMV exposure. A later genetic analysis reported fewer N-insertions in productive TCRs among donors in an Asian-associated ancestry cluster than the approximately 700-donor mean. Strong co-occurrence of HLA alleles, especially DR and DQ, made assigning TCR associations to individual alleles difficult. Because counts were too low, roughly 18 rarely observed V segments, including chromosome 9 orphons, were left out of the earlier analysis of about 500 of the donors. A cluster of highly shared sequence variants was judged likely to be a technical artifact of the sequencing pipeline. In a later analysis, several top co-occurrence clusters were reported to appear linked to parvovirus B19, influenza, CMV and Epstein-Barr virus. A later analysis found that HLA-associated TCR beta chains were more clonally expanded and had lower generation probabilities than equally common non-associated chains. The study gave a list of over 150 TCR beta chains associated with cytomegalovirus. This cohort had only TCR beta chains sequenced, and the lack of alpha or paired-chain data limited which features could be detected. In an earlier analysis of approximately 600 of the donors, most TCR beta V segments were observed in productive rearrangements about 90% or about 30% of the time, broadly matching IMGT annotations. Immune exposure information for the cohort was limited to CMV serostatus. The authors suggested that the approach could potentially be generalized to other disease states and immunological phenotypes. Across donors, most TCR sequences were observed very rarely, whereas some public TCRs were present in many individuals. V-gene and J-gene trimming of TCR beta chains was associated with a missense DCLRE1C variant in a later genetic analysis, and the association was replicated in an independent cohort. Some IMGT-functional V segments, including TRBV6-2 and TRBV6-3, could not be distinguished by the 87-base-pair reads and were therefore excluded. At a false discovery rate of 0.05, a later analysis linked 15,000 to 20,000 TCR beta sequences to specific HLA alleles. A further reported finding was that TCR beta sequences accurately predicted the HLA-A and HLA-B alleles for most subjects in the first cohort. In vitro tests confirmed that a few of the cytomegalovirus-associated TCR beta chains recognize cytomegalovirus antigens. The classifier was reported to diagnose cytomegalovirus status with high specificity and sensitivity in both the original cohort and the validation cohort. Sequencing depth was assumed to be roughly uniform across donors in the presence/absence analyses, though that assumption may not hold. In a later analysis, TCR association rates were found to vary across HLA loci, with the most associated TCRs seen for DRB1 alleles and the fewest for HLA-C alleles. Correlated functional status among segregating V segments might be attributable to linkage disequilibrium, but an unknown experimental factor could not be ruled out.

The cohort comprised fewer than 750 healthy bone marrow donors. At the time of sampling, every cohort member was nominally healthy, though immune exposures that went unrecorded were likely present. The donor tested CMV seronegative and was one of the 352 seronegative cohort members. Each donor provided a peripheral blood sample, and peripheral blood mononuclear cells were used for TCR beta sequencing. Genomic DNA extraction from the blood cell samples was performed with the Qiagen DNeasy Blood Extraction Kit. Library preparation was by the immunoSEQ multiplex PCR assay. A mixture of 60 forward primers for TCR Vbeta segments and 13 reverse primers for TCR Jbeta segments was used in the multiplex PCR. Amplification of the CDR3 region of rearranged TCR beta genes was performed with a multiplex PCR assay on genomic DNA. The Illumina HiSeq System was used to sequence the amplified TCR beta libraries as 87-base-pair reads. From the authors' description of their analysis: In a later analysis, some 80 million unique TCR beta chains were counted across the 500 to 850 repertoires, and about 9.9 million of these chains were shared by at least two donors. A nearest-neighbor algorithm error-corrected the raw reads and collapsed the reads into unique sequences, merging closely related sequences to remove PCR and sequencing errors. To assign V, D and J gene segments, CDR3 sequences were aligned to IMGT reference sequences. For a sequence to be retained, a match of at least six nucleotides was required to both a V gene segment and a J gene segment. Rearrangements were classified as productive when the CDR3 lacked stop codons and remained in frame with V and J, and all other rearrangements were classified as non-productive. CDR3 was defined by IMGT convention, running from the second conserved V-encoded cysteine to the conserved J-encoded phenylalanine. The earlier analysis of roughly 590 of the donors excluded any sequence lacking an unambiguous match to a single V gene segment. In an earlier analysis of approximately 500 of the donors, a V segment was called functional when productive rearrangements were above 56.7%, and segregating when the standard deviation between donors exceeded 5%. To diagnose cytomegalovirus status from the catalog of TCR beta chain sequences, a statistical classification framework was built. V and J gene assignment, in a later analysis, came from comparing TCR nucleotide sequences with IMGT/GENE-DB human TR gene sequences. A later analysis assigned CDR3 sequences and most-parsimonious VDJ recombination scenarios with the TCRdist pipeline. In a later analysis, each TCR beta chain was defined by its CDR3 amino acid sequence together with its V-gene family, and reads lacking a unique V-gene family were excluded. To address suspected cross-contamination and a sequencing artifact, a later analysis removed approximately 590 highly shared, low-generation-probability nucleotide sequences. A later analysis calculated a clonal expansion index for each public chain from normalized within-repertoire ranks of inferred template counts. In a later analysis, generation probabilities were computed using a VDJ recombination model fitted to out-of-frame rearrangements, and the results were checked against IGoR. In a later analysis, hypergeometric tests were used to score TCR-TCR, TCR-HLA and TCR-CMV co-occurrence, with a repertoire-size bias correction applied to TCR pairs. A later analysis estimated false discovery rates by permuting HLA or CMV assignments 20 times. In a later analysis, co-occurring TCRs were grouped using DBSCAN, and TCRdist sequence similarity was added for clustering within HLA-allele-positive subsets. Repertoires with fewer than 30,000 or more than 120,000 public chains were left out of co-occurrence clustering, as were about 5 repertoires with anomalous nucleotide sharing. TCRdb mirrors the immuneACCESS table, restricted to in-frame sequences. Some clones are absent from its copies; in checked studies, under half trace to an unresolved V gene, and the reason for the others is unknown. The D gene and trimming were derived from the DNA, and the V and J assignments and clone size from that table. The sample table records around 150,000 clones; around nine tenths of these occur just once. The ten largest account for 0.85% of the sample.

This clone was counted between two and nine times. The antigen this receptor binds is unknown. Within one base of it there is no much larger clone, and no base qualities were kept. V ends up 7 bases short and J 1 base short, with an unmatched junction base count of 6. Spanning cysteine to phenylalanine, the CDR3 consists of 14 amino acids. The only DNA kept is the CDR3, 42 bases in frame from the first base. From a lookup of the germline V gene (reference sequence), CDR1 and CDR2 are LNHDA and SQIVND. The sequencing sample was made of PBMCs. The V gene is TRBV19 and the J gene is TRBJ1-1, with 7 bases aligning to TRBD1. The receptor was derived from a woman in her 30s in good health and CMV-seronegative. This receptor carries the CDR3 CASITGTENTEAFF. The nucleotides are TGTGCCAGTATCACCGGGACAGAGAACACTGAAGCTTTCTTT.